The next 9 T cell receptor beta chains were all read from a single sample in a study of spatial heterogeneity in lung cancer. TCRdb called the 5' RACE reads again in MiXCR, with one record for every CDR3 protein. The table has around 37,000 distinct CDR3 sequences, approximately 6.8% seen once. Time point noted: sample taken at primary tumor resection. The specimen comprised PBMCs, sampled at surgery. Every receptor here comes from a female donor with early-stage non-small cell lung cancer.

This clonotype was counted many times. The chain combines TRBV5-5 with TRBJ2-5; D remains ambiguous. V shed 0 bases and J shed 1 base, with 13 bases lying between them. The CDR3 has 16 residues. CDR1 SGHKS and CDR2 YYEKEE come from the germline V gene (reference sequence). The CDR3 protein is CASSLGPLGSQETQYF. The CDR3 region has the DNA TGTGCCAGCAGCTTGGGCCCCCTGGGCTCCCAAGAGACCCAGTACTTC.

This clonotype was counted a few times. The chain recombines TRBV7-9 with TRBJ2-7; 7 nucleotides line up with TRBD2. The CDR3 extends over 13 amino acids. From germline, CDR1 is SEHNR and CDR2 FQNEAQ (reference sequence). The ends lost 1 base at V and 12 bases at J; junction bases unmatched: 9. The chain's CDR3 is CASSLGRTSRPYF. The CDR3 bases are TGTGCCAGCAGCTTAGGGCGGACTAGTCGTCCGTACTTC.

This clonotype was detected only a few times. The J gene is TRBJ2-5, the V gene TRBV7-9, with TRBD1 matching 8 bases. The CDR3 is made up of 14 amino acids. J lost 4 bases, V lost 5 bases, and 6 bases had no gene match. The germline V gene has CDR1 SEHNR and CDR2 FQNEAQ (reference sequence). This chain's CDR3 is CASSVQTGGETQYF. CDR3 in DNA: TGTGCCAGCAGCGTACAAACAGGGGGAGAGACCCAGTACTTC. The full variable domain, with the rest looked up from reference TRBV7-9 and TRBJ2-5, is DTGVSQNPRHKITKRGQNVTFRCDPISEHNRLYWYRQTLGQGPEFLTYFQNEAQLEKSRLLSDRFSAERPKGSFSTLEIQRTEQGDSAMYLCASSVQTGGETQYFGPGTRLLVL.

This clonotype appeared many times. This chain links TRBV4-1 with TRBJ1-3; no clear D gene. Between the trimmed V and J ends, which lost 1 base and 4 bases, there was a span of 17 bases. CDR3 length: 17 amino acids. Germline CDR1 reads MGHRA; CDR2 reads YSYEKL. The CDR3 protein is CASSQVGRSRRGNTIYF. CDR3 sequence (DNA): TGCGCCAGCAGCCAAGTGGGCCGCTCCCGGCGAGGAAACACCATATATTTT.

Only a few counts were recorded for this clonotype. The CDR3 loop reads CSARDLASSYNEQFF. DNA of the CDR3: TGCAGTGCTAGAGATTTGGCGTCTAGCTACAATGAGCAGTTCTTC. V usage is TRBV20-1 and J usage is TRBJ2-1; D not resolved. The ends were cut back, 0 bases at V and 3 bases at J, with 12 bases in the middle. The V gene's germline CDR1 is DFQATT and CDR2 SNEGSKA (reference sequence). The length of the CDR3 is 15 residues.

This clonotype was seen at least ten times. V gene TRBV7-6 combines with J gene TRBJ2-2; a possible D gene is TRBD2 (6 bases). V gave up 4 bases and J gave up 0 bases, with 15 bases separating them. Germline values: CDR1 SGHVS, CDR2 FNYEAQ. CDR3 length: 17 residues. CDR3 DNA sequence: TGTGCCAGCAGCTCTCGTGGAGGGGCCTCGAACACCGGGGAGCTGTTTTTT. Its translation is CASSSRGGASNTGELFF. Supplemented by reference TRBV7-6 and TRBJ2-2, the full variable domain reads GAGVSQSPRYKVTKRGQDVALRCDPISGHVSLYWYRQALGQGPEFLTYFNYEAQQDKSGLPNDRFSAERPEGSISTLTIQRTEQRDSAMYRCASSSRGGASNTGELFFGEGSRLTVL.

A few counts support this clonotype. V gene TRBV5-4 combines with J gene TRBJ2-5; 13 bases fit TRBD2. Germline trimming cut 3 bases from V and 5 bases from J; bases unmatched to any gene: 7. The CDR3 runs 16 residues. In germline, CDR1 is SGHNT, CDR2 YYREEE (reference sequence). The CDR3 sequence: CASSWTSGSLGETQYF. The CDR3 bases are TGTGCCAGCAGCTGGACTAGCGGGAGTCTTGGGGAGACCCAGTACTTC.

Ten or more counts support this clonotype. The chain couples TRBV20-1 to TRBJ1-2; D gene unclear. Germline lookup yields CDR1 DFQATT and CDR2 SNEGSKA (reference sequence). CDR3 length: 11 residues. Trimming cost V 1 base and J 4 bases, with 4 bases left between them. The CDR3 here is CSARVGYGYTF. CDR3 coding DNA: TGCAGTGCTAGAGTCGGCTATGGCTACACCTTC.

This clonotype was recorded at least ten times. V and J are TRBV20-1 and TRBJ1-4, with D perhaps matching TRBD1 (6 bases). The CDR3 sequence is 15 residues long. Per the germline V gene, CDR1 is DFQATT and CDR2 is SNEGSKA (reference sequence). V was clipped by 6 bases and J by 6 bases, with 20 bases between them. Written as DNA, the CDR3 is TGCAGTGCGCCTACCGGCGGGGGGCTTGATGAAAAACTGTTTTTT. Its translation: CSAPTGGGLDEKLFF.